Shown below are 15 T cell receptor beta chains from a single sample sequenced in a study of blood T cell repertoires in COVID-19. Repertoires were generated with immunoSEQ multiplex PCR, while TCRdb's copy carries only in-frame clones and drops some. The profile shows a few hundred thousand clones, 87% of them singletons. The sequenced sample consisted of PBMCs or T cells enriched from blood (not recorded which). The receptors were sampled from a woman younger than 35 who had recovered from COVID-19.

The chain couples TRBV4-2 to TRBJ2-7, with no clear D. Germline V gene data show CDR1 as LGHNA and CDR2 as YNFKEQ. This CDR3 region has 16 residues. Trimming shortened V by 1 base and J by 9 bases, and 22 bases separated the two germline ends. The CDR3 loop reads CASSQGGAADSAGQYF. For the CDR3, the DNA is TGTGCCAGCAGCCAAGGAGGTGCGGCCGACTCCGCTGGGCAGTACTTC.

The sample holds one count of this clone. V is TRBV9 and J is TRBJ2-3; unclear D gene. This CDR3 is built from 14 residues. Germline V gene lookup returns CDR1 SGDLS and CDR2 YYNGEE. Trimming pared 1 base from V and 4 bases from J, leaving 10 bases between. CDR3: CASSVNPQADTQYF. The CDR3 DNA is TGTGCCAGCAGCGTAAATCCCCAGGCAGATACGCAGTATTTT.

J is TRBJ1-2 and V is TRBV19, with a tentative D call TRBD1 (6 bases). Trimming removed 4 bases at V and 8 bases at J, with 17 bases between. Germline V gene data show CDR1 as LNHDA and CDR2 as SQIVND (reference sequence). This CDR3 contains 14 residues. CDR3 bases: TGTGCCAGTAGTACCTCCGCCAGGGGAGGGGGCTACACCTTC. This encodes CASSTSARGGGYTF.

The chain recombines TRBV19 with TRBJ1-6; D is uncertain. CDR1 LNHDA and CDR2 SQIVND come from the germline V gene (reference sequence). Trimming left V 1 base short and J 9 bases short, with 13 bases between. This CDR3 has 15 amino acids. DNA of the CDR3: TGTGCCAGTAGTATAGGCGGAGGAGCCTCTTCACCCCTCCACTTT. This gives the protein CASSIGGGASSPLHF.

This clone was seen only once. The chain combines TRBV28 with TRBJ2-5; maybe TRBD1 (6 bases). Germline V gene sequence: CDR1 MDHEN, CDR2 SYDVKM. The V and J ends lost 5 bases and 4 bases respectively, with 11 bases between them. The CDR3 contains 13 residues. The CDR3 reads CASSPGTLETQYF. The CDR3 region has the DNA TGTGCCAGCAGTCCCGGGACACTAGAGACCCAGTACTTC.

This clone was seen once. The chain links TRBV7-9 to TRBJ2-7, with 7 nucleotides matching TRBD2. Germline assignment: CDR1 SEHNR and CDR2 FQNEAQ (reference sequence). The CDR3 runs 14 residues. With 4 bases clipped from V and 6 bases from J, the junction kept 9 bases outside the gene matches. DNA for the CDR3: TGTGCCAGCAGCTGGGGAGGGGAATCGGGCGAGCAGTACTTC. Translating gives CASSWGGESGEQYF.

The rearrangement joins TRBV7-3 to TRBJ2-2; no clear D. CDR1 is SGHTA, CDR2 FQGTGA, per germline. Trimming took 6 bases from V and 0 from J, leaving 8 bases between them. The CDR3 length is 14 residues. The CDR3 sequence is CASSRAANTGELFF. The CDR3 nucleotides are TGTGCCAGCAGTCGTGCGGCGAACACCGGGGAGCTGTTTTTT.

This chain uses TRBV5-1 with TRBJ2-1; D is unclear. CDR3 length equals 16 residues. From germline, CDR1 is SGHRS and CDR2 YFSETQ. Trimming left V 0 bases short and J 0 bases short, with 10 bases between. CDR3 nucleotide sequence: TGCGCCAGCAGCTTGGGGGCATTGAGCTCCTACAATGAGCAGTTCTTC. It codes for CASSLGALSSYNEQFF.

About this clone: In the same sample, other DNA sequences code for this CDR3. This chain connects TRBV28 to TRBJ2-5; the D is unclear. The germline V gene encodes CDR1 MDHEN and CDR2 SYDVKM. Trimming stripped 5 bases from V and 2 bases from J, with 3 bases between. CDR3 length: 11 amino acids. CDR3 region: CASSLQETQYF. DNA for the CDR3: TGTGCCAGCAGTCTACAAGAGACCCAGTACTTC.

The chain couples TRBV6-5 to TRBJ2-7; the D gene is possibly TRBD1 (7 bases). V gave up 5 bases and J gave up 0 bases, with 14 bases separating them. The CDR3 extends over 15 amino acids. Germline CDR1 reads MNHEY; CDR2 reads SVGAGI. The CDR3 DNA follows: TGTGCCAGCAGTCTGCGGGACAGTAGCTCCTACGAGCAGTACTTC. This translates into CASSLRDSSSYEQYF.

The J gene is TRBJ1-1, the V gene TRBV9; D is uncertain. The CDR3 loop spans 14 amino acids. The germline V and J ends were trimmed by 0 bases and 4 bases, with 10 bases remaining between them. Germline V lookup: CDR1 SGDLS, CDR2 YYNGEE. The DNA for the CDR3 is TGTGCCAGCAGCGTAGACTCGAACCCCACTGAAGCTTTCTTT. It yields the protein CASSVDSNPTEAFF.

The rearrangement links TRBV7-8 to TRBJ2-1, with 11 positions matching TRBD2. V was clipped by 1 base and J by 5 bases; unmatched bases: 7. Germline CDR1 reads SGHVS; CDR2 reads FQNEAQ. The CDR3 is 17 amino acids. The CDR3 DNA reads TGTGCCAGCAGCTTAGTTGGTAGCGGGGGGGCCCACAATGAGCAGTTCTTC. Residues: CASSLVGSGGAHNEQFF.

CDR3 loop: CASSPGTSGVSDTQYF. The CDR3 nucleotides are TGTGCCAGCAGTCCAGGGACTAGCGGGGTCTCAGATACGCAGTATTTT. The V call is TRBV27, the J call TRBJ2-3, with 13 nucleotides matching TRBD2. CDR1 is MNHEY and CDR2 is SMNVEV in the germline V gene (reference sequence). Trimming cost V 5 bases and J 4 bases; bases outside gene matches: 6. This CDR3 contains 16 residues.

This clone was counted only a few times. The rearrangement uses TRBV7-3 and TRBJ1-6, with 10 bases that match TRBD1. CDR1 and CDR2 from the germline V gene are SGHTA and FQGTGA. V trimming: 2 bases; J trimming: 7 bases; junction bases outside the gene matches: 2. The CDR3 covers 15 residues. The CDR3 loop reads CASSLDRGRNSPLHF. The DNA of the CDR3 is TGTGCCAGCAGCTTAGACAGGGGGCGGAATTCACCCCTCCACTTT.

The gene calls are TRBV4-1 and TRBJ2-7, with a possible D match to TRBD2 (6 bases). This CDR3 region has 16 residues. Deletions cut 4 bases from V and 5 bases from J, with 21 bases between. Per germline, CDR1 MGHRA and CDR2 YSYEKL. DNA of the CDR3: TGCGCCAGCAGCCGGCGCGGATGGTTAGCGGCCGACGAGCAGTACTTC. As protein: CASSRRGWLAADEQYF.